This T cell receptor beta chain was sequenced for a study of cytomegalovirus exposure and HLA in healthy donors. In the study overall: Early released data comprised 80 million to 90 million unique TCRs from HLA-typed donors. Study-wide results and limits: A later analysis revealed that TCR association rates differed between HLA loci, peaking at DRB1 and bottoming out at HLA-C. HLA-A and HLA-B allele assignments for most subjects were reportedly predicted accurately using TCR beta sequences.

This PCR relied on a set of 60 Vbeta primers and 13 Jbeta primers. Profiled with immunoSEQ multiplex PCR; TCRdb holds only in-frame clones, not every one. The sample consists of hundreds of thousands of clones, around nine tenths of them appearing once. Comment on this clone: Antigen specificity is unknown.

Source material: PBMCs. This receptor was taken from a woman aged 18-29 years in good health and CMV-seronegative.

The CDR3 protein is CASSPPTGGNQPQHF. CDR3 DNA sequence: TGTGCCAGCAGTCCTCCTACCGGGGGCAATCAGCCCCAGCATTTT. V and J are TRBV7-2 and TRBJ1-5; D gene unclear. Germline V CDR1 and CDR2: SGHTA, FQGNSA. The CDR3 is 15 residues long. V was trimmed by 6 bases and J by 2 bases, leaving 14 bases between them.